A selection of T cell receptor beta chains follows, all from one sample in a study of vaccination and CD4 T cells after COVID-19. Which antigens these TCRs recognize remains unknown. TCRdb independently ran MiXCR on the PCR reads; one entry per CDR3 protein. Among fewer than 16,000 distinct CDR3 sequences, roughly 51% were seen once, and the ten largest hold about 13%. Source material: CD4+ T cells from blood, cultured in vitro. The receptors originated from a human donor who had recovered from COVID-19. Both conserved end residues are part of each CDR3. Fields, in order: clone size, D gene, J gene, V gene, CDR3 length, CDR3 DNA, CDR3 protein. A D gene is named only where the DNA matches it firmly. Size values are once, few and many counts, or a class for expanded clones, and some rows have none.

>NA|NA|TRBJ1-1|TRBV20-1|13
TGCAGTGCTAGGTTAGATGGAAACACTGAAGCTTTCTTT
CSARLDGNTEAFF
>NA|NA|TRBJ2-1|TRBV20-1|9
TGCAGTGCTCTAAATGAGCAGTTCTTC
CSALNEQFF
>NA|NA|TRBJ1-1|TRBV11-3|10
TGTGCCAGTCCGGGAAGTGAAGCTTTCTTT
CASPGSEAFF
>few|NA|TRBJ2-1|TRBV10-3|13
TGTGCCATCAAGTCGGGGAATTACAATGAGCAGTTCTTC
CAIKSGNYNEQFF
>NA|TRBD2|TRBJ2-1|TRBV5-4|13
TGTGCCAGCAGCCCCGGAGCGGGAGCTGAGCAGTTCTTC
CASSPGAGAEQFF
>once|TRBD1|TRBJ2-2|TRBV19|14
TGTGCCAGCCTGGGACAGGGGTACACCGGGGAGCTGTTTTTT
CASLGQGYTGELFF
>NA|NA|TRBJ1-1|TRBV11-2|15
TGTGCCAGCAGCTTAGGTACGGGAGGAAGAACTGAAGCTTTCTTT
CASSLGTGGRTEAFF
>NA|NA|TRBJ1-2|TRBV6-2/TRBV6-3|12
TGTGCCAGCAGCTTTCCGGAAAGGGGCTACACCTTC
CASSFPERGYTF
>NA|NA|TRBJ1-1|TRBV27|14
TGTGCCAGCATTCAACCGGTCTCGAACACTGAAGCTTTCTTT
CASIQPVSNTEAFF
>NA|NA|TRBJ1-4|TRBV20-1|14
TGCAGTGCTAGAGAGGACCCAGGGAAGGAAAAACTGTTTTTT
CSAREDPGKEKLFF
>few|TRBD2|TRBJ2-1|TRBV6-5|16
TGTGCCAGCAGTTACGAGGGAGGGAGCTCCTACAATGAGCAGTTCTTC
CASSYEGGSSYNEQFF
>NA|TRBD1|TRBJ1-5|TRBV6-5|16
TGTGCCAGCAGTTACCCACAGGGGGGGAGCAATCAGCCCCAGCATTTT
CASSYPQGGSNQPQHF
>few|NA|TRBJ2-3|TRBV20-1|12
TGCAGTGCTCCCCCCGGGGTAGATACGCAGTATTTT
CSAPPGVDTQYF
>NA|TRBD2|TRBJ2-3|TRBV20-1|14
TGCAGTGCTAGACTAGCGGGGCGCAGGGATACGCAGTATTTT
CSARLAGRRDTQYF
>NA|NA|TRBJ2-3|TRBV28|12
TGTGCCAGCACTGACTACACAGATACGCAGTATTTT
CASTDYTDTQYF
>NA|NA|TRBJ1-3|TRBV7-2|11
TGTGCCAGCAGCCATGGGTACACCATATATTTT
CASSHGYTIYF
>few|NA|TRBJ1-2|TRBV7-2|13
TGTGCCAGCAGCCTGGGTCCTAACTATGGCTACACCTTC
CASSLGPNYGYTF
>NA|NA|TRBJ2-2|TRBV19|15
TGTGCCAGTAAAAGTGTTGGAGGGCCAACCGGGGAGCTGTTTTTT
CASKSVGGPTGELFF
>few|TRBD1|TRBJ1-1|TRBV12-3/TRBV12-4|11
TGTGCCAGCAGAAGACAGGGGGAAGCTTTCTTT
CASRRQGEAFF
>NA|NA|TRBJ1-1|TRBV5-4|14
TGTGCCAGCAGCTTGGGTCAGATGAACACTGAAGCTTTCTTT
CASSLGQMNTEAFF
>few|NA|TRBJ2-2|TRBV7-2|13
TGTGCCAGCAGCCCGGGTAATTTTAGAGAGCTGTTTTTT
CASSPGNFRELFF
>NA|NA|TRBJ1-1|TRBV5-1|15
TGCGCCAGCAGCTTGGCGGCGGGGCTGAACACTGAAGCTTTCTTT
CASSLAAGLNTEAFF
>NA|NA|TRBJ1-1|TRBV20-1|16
TGCGGTGCTAGATATCCTCTGGCCCACGGGGACACTGAAGCTTTCTTT
CGARYPLAHGDTEAFF
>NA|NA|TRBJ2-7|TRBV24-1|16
TGTGCCACCAGTGATACTCCGAGGAACAGAGGTGCGGAGCAGTACTTC
CATSDTPRNRGAEQYF
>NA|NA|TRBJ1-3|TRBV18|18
TGTGCCAGCTCATTAACTTCTCTTCGGGGGGCCTCTGGAAACACCATATATTTT
CASSLTSLRGASGNTIYF
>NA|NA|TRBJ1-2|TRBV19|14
TGTGCCAGTAGTACCGACAGTGGGGACTATGGCTACACCTTC
CASSTDSGDYGYTF
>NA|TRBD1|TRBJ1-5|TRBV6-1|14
TGTGCCAGCAGTGGACAGGGCAGCAATCAGCCCCAGCATTTT
CASSGQGSNQPQHF
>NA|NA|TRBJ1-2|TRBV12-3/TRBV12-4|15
TGTGCCAGCAGCCCAGGCGGGACATCGTCCTATGGCTACACCTTC
CASSPGGTSSYGYTF
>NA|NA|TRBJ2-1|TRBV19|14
TGTGCCAGTAGTATAGAAAGGGGAGACTATGAGCAGTTCTTC
CASSIERGDYEQFF
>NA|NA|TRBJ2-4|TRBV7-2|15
TGTGCCAGCAGCCAAGTGACTCTAGCCAAAAACATTCAGTACTTC
CASSQVTLAKNIQYF
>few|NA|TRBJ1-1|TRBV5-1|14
TGCGCCAGCAGCTTTGAGGGCGTGAACACTGAAGCTTTCTTT
CASSFEGVNTEAFF
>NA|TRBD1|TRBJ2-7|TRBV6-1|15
TGTGCCAGCAGCTTTATCGGGACAGGGTCCTACGAGCAGTACTTC
CASSFIGTGSYEQYF
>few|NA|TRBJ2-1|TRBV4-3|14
TGCGCCAGCAGCCAAGATGTGGGTGGCAATGAGCAGTTCTTC
CASSQDVGGNEQFF
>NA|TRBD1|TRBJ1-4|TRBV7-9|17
TGTGCCAGCAGCGCTGACAGGGGGCGTTTGGCTAATGAAAAACTGTTTTTT
CASSADRGRLANEKLFF
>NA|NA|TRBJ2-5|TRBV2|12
TGTGCCAGCAGTGGACAGTGGGAGACCCAGTACTTC
CASSGQWETQYF
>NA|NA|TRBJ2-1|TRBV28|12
TGTGCCAGCATCGGTAGGGGAAATGAGCAGTTCTTC
CASIGRGNEQFF
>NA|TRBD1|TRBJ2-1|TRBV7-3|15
TGTGCCAGCAGCTTCGACAGGGCTTTAACCAATGAGCAGTTCTTC
CASSFDRALTNEQFF
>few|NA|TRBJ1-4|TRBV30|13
TGTGCCTGGAGTGTCCAGGGGCGTGAAAAACTGTTTTTT
CAWSVQGREKLFF